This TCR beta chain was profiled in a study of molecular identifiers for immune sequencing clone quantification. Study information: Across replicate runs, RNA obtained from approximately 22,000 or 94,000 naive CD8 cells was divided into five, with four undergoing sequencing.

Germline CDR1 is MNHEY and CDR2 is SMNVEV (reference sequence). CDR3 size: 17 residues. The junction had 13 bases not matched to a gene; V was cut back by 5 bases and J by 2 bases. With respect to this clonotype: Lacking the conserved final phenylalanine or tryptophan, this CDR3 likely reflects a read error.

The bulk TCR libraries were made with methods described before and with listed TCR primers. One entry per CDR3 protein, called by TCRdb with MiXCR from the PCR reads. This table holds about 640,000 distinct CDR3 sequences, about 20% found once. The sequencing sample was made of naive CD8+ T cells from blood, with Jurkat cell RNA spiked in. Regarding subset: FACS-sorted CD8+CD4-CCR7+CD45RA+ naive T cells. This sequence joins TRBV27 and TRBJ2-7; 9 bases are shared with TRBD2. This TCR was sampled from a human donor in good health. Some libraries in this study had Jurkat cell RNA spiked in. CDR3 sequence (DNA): TGTGCCAGCAGTCCATCGGCCACCGGGACTAGCACCTACGAGCAGTACCTC. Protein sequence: CASSPSATGTSTYEQYL.